Following are 17 T cell receptor beta chains from one sample sequenced in a study of cytomegalovirus exposure and HLA in healthy donors. Generated by immunoSEQ multiplex PCR, the TCRdb table keeps only in-frame clones and is missing some. The sample lists approximately 200,000 clones; over 80% were seen once. Source material: PBMCs. Receptors were obtained from a woman under 30 in good health and CMV-seronegative.

The genes are TRBV5-6 and TRBJ2-5; D remains unclear. With 2 bases removed from V and 5 bases from J, the gap between germline ends came to 10 bases. The CDR3 contains 13 residues. CDR1 is SGHDT, CDR2 YYEEEE, per germline. CDR3 sequence (DNA): TGTGCCAGCAGCTTTCCTAGAGCGGAGACCCAGTACTTC. Protein: CASSFPRAETQYF. Together with reference TRBV5-6 and TRBJ2-5, the CDR3 gives the full variable domain: DAGVTQSPTHLIKTRGQQVTLRCSPKSGHDTVSWYQQALGQGPQFIFQYYEEEERQRGNFPDRFSGHQFPNYSSELNVNALLLGDSALYLCASSFPRAETQYFGPGTRLLVL.

The gene calls are TRBV10-3 and TRBJ1-3; D may be TRBD1 (5 bases). CDR1 is ENHRY and CDR2 is SYGVKD in the germline V gene. V lost 9 bases and J lost 0, with 9 bases in between. The CDR3 contains 13 residues. CDR3 nucleotides: TGTGCCATGAAAACAGGCTCTGGAAACACCATATATTTT. This codes for CAMKTGSGNTIYF.

This clone was recorded only once. The rearrangement links TRBV7-2 to TRBJ2-7; 8 positions agree with TRBD1. This CDR3 is 15 amino acids long. The V and J ends lost 0 bases and 5 bases, in that order; junction bases with no gene match: 6. CDR1 and CDR2 (germline): SGHTA, FQGNSA. The DNA for the CDR3 is TGTGCCAGCAGCTTAGCCGGACAGGGTATCCACGAGCAGTACTTC. As protein: CASSLAGQGIHEQYF.

The gene calls are TRBV6-5 and TRBJ1-1; possibly TRBD1 for D (5 bases). In germline, CDR1 is MNHEY, CDR2 SVGAGI. V shed 5 bases and J shed 4 bases, with 11 bases lying between them. The CDR3 length is 13 residues. The CDR3 loop reads CASSLQGVTEAFF. The DNA for the CDR3 is TGTGCCAGCAGTCTCCAGGGCGTCACTGAAGCTTTCTTT.

The chain couples TRBV5-6 to TRBJ1-1; 8 nucleotides line up with TRBD1. CDR1 is SGHDT, CDR2 YYEEEE, per germline. There are 16 residues in the CDR3. The V segment lost 3 bases and the J segment 1 base; nucleotides outside the gene matches: 8. DNA of the CDR3: TGTGCCAGCAGCTCCGACAGGGGACCATCGAACACTGAAGCTTTCTTT. It is translated as CASSSDRGPSNTEAFF. Drawing the rest from reference TRBV5-6 and TRBJ1-1, the complete variable domain is DAGVTQSPTHLIKTRGQQVTLRCSPKSGHDTVSWYQQALGQGPQFIFQYYEEEERQRGNFPDRFSGHQFPNYSSELNVNALLLGDSALYLCASSSDRGPSNTEAFFGQGTRLTVV.

Only one count was recorded for this clone. This sequence joins TRBV11-2 and TRBJ2-7; 8 bases fit TRBD1. CDR1 and CDR2 (germline): SGHAT, FQNNGV. The CDR3 is 16 residues long. With V trimmed by 5 bases and J by 6 bases, 15 bases remained unmatched. CDR3 sequence: CASSRAKGTGVIEQYF. The CDR3 region has the DNA TGTGCCAGCAGCCGAGCCAAGGGGACAGGCGTTATCGAGCAGTACTTC.

J is TRBJ1-4 and V is TRBV7-9; possible D gene TRBD1, 6 bases. Germline CDR1 SEHNR, CDR2 FQNEAQ (reference sequence). V was cut by 2 bases and J by 4 bases, with 11 bases left in between. This CDR3 contains 15 residues. The CDR3 spells CASSLIRGYNEKLFF. CDR3 nucleotides: TGTGCCAGCAGCTTAATCAGGGGCTATAATGAAAAACTGTTTTTT.

V gene TRBV6-1 combines with J gene TRBJ1-5, with D hard to call. Trimming took 7 bases from V and 3 from J, leaving 13 bases between them. The CDR3 is made up of 14 amino acids. CDR1 is MNHNS, CDR2 SASEGT, per germline. CDR3 region: CASTVRNVNQPQHF. The CDR3, as DNA: TGTGCCAGCACTGTCAGAAATGTCAATCAGCCCCAGCATTTT.

This clone was observed once. The V call is TRBV28, the J call TRBJ2-2; D perhaps matches TRBD1 (6 bases). The CDR3 loop spans 12 amino acids. Trimming cost V 2 bases and J 11 bases, with 9 bases left between them. CDR1 is MDHEN and CDR2 is SYDVKM in the germline V gene. CDR3: CASSLMGAELFF. DNA of the CDR3: TGTGCCAGCAGTTTAATGGGGGCCGAGCTGTTTTTT.

The chain uses TRBV6-5 and TRBJ2-5; 9 bases map to TRBD2. The CDR3 runs 16 residues. Germline loops: CDR1 MNHEY, CDR2 SVGAGI. V shed 0 bases, J shed 4 bases, and the junction held 6 bases outside the gene matches. Here the CDR3 DNA reads TGTGCCAGCAGTTACTCTCGCGGGAGGGCCTTAGAGACCCAGTACTTC. Translating gives CASSYSRGRALETQYF.

The chain recombines TRBV6-5 with TRBJ1-1; 9 bases match TRBD1. With V trimmed by 5 bases and J by 5 bases, 9 bases remained unmatched. The CDR3 sequence is 15 residues long. Per the germline V gene, CDR1 is MNHEY and CDR2 is SVGAGI. CDR3 DNA sequence: TGTGCCAGCAGTCTACCGGGACAGGGATGGACTGAAGCTTTCTTT. Amino acids: CASSLPGQGWTEAFF.

The chain has TRBV27 and TRBJ1-2; possibly TRBD1 for D (5 bases). CDR1 is MNHEY and CDR2 is SMNVEV in the germline V gene (reference sequence). Deletions cut 5 bases from V and 4 bases from J, with 17 bases between. This CDR3 is 15 amino acids long. The chain's CDR3 is CASSPPPGLSYGYTF. The CDR3 DNA is TGTGCCAGCAGTCCCCCCCCAGGGCTTAGCTATGGCTACACCTTC.

The chain is built from TRBV7-8 and TRBJ2-2; no clear D gene. Between the trimmed V and J ends, which lost 0 bases and 4 bases, there was a span of 6 bases. The CDR3 runs to 14 residues. The germline gives CDR1 SGHVS, CDR2 FQNEAQ. The CDR3 protein is CASSLAAGTGELFF. For the CDR3, the DNA is TGTGCCAGCAGCTTAGCTGCCGGCACCGGGGAGCTGTTTTTT. Full variable domain (remainder filled in from reference TRBV7-8 and TRBJ2-2): GAGVSQSPRYKVAKRGQDVALRCDPISGHVSLFWYQQALGQGPEFLTYFQNEAQLDKSGLPSDRFFAERPEGSVSTLKIQRTQQEDSAVYLCASSLAAGTGELFFGEGSRLTVL.

CDR3 loop: CASYNGDGYTF. The CDR3 DNA follows: TGTGCCAGCTATAACGGGGATGGCTACACCTTC. The chain couples TRBV6-4 to TRBJ1-2, with D uncertain. This CDR3 has 11 amino acids. Germline lookup yields CDR1 MRHNA and CDR2 SNTAGT. Trimming took off 8 bases at V and 6 bases at J, with 10 bases between the two ends.

The chain links TRBV30 to TRBJ2-1, with 8 bases lining up with TRBD2. Germline V gives CDR1 GTSNPN, CDR2 SVGIG (reference sequence). The CDR3 contains 14 residues. Trimming took 5 bases from V and 4 from J; bases not matched to a gene: 7. CDR3 in amino acids: CAWETGRAYNEQFF. In nucleotides, the CDR3 is TGTGCCTGGGAGACCGGGAGGGCTTACAATGAGCAGTTCTTC.

The rearrangement joins TRBV23-1 to TRBJ1-4; 8 nucleotides line up with TRBD1. TRBV23-1 is an ORF, and what it does is uncertain. The CDR3 runs to 16 residues. Losses at the gene ends were 9 bases for V and 4 bases for J; bases not matched to a gene: 13. CDR3 amino acids: CARGQRQGAFNEKLFF. CDR3 sequence (DNA): TGCGCCAGGGGACAACGGCAGGGGGCCTTTAATGAAAAACTGTTTTTT.

This chain uses TRBV28 with TRBJ1-2, with 7 bases identical to TRBD1. CDR1 and CDR2 from the germline V gene are MDHEN and SYDVKM. Trimming cost V 6 bases and J 2 bases; bases outside gene matches: 9. This CDR3 is built from 15 residues. The CDR3 DNA reads TGTGCCAGCAGGTCAGGTCGACAGGGAAACTATGGCTACACCTTC. This sequence encodes CASRSGRQGNYGYTF.